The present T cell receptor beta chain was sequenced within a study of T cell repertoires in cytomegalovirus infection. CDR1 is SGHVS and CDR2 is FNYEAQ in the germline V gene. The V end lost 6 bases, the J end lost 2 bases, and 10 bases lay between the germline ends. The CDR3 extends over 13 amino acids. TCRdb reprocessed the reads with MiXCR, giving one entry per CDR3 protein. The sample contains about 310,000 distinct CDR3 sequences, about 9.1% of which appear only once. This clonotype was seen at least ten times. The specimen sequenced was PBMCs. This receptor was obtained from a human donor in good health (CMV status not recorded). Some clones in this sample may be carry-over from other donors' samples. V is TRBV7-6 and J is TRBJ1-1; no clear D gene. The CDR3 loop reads CASSWTENTEAFF. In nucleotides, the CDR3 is TGTGCCAGCAGTTGGACGGAAAACACTGAAGCTTTCTTT.